The 22 T cell receptor beta chains in this list originate from one sample, sequenced in a study of T cells after yellow fever vaccination. TCRdb reprocessed the 5' RACE reads with MiXCR, giving one entry per CDR3 protein. Of under 300,000 distinct CDR3 sequences detected, more than 6.5% appear once; the ten largest clones hold 0.8% to 1.2%. Sample: CD4+ T cells sorted from PBMCs, taken on the day of the yellow fever booster vaccination. These receptors originate from a man aged 30 to 39 who received the YFV17D yellow fever vaccine.

This clonotype was observed a handful of times. This rearrangement joins TRBV29-1 to TRBJ2-1; D gene ambiguous. Germline CDR1 is SQVTM and CDR2 is ANQGSEA. Trimming took 3 bases from V and 5 from J, leaving 11 bases between them. The CDR3 runs to 13 residues. CDR3 sequence reads: CSVDQPEHNEQFF. For the CDR3, the DNA is TGCAGCGTTGATCAACCTGAGCACAATGAGCAGTTCTTC.

The V gene is TRBV5-1, the J gene TRBJ2-6; 8 bases map to TRBD1. The CDR3 runs 17 residues. The germline CDR1 and CDR2 sequences are SGHRS and YFSETQ. Germline trimming cut 4 bases from V and 2 bases from J; bases unmatched to any gene: 8. The CDR3 bases are TGCGCCAGCAGCGCTGGACAGGGCCGTCCTGGGGCCAACGTCCTGACTTTC. Residues: CASSAGQGRPGANVLTF.

This clonotype was observed a handful of times. The chain employs TRBV28 and TRBJ1-4; TRBD1 agrees at 7 bases. Trimming at V came to 6 bases and at J to 4 bases, leaving 20 bases not matched to a gene. CDR3 length: 19 residues. CDR1 MDHEN and CDR2 SYDVKM come from the germline V gene. The CDR3 region is CASSRVPGTDYLINEKLFF. As DNA, the CDR3 is TGTGCCAGCAGCCGAGTCCCCGGGACAGATTATCTAATTAATGAAAAACTGTTTTTT.

The rearrangement links TRBV2 to TRBJ2-1; the match to TRBD2 covers 14 bases. The CDR3 covers 15 residues. Losses at the gene ends were 6 bases for V and 7 bases for J; bases not matched to a gene: 5. Germline V lookup: CDR1 SNHLY, CDR2 FYNNEI. CDR3: CASRAGLAGGNEQFF. The CDR3, as DNA: TGTGCCAGCAGGGCCGGACTAGCGGGAGGAAATGAGCAGTTCTTC.

The V and J genes are TRBV6-2 or TRBV6-3 and TRBJ2-5; D call uncertain. There are 10 residues in the CDR3. Trimming removed 10 bases from V and 4 bases from J, with 7 bases in between. Germline lookup yields CDR1 MNHEY and CDR2 SVGEGT. CDR3 in amino acids: CATQAETQYF. CDR3 nucleotides: TGTGCCACCCAGGCAGAGACCCAGTACTTC.

This clonotype came up a few times. CDR3 sequence: CASTQGIGYEQYF. CDR3 nucleotides: TGCGCCAGCACACAGGGTATAGGCTACGAGCAGTACTTC. V is TRBV5-1 and J is TRBJ2-7, with D perhaps matching TRBD1 (6 bases). Germline-derived CDR1 and CDR2 are SGHRS and YFSETQ. Trimming pared 6 bases from V and 3 bases from J, leaving 13 bases between. This CDR3 comprises 13 residues.

This sequence joins TRBV20-1 and TRBJ2-3, with 7 bases fitting TRBD2. Germline V lookup: CDR1 DFQATT, CDR2 SNEGSKA (reference sequence). After removal of 2 bases from V and 3 bases from J, the junction contained 5 bases not matched to a gene. The CDR3 sequence is 14 residues long. CDR3 DNA: TGCAGTGCTAGATCCCCGCGGGGGACAGATACGCAGTATTTT. It codes for CSARSPRGTDTQYF.

As regards this clonotype: A read error may explain this, as a much larger clone is one base away. V is TRBV3-1 and J is TRBJ2-2, with D hard to call. The length of the CDR3 is 17 residues. Germline V CDR1 and CDR2: LGHDT, YNNKEL (reference sequence). This CDR3 reads CATSQASRVLGTGELFF. CDR3 coding DNA: TGTGCCACCAGCCAAGCCTCTAGGGTTCTCGGGACCGGGGAGCTGTTTTTT.

V gene TRBV7-2 combines with J gene TRBJ1-1; tentative D call: TRBD1 (5 bases). Germline V gives CDR1 SGHTA, CDR2 FQGNSA. V gave up 4 bases and J gave up 1 base, with 10 bases separating them. CDR3 length: 14 residues. The CDR3 here is CASSSQRGNTEAFF. The CDR3 coding sequence is TGTGCCAGCAGCTCTCAAAGGGGGAACACTGAAGCTTTCTTT. Full variable domain (outside the CDR3, taken from reference TRBV7-2 and TRBJ1-1): GAGVSQSPSNKVTEKGKDVELRCDPISGHTALYWYRQSLGQGLEFLIYFQGNSAPDKSGLPSDRFSAERTGGSVSTLTIQRTQQEDSAVYLCASSSQRGNTEAFFGQGTRLTVV.

This clonotype was seen at least ten times. This chain connects TRBV20-1 to TRBJ2-1; perhaps TRBD2 as D (5 bases). CDR1 and CDR2 (germline): DFQATT, SNEGSKA (reference sequence). V was pared by 6 bases and J by 9 bases, with 15 bases between. This CDR3 spans 12 amino acids. The CDR3 here is CSAHGINGEQFF. CDR3 sequence (DNA): TGCAGTGCCCACGGGATTAATGGTGAGCAGTTCTTC.

This clonotype was counted between two and nine times. The chain joins TRBV7-2 to TRBJ2-2; D perhaps matches TRBD1 (6 bases). The germline gives CDR1 SGHTA, CDR2 FQGNSA. This CDR3 contains 15 residues. Trimming removed 7 bases from V and 0 bases from J, with 12 bases in between. CDR3 sequence reads: CASNLQGSNTGELFF. The CDR3 DNA sequence: TGTGCCAGCAACCTACAGGGTTCGAACACCGGGGAGCTGTTTTTT.

This clonotype was detected only a few times. J is TRBJ2-3 and V is TRBV7-7, with 7 bases that match TRBD1. This CDR3 is built from 14 residues. With 1 base clipped from V and 12 bases from J, the junction kept 10 bases outside the gene matches. Germline CDR1 SSHAT, CDR2 FNYEAQ (reference sequence). CDR3 coding DNA: TGTGCCAGCAGCTTAGAGGGGGCTGGACAGCCCCAGTATTTT. This translates into CASSLEGAGQPQYF.

The sample holds many counts of this clonotype. The V call is TRBV25-1, the J call TRBJ2-2; no definite D call. The length of the CDR3 is 14 residues. Germline values: CDR1 MGHDK, CDR2 SYGVNS. The V and J ends lost 3 bases and 8 bases respectively, with 13 bases between them. CDR3 sequence reads: CASSEASSVGELFF. The CDR3 DNA sequence: TGTGCCAGCAGTGAGGCTAGTTCAGTGGGGGAGCTGTTTTTT.

The chain is built from TRBV20-1 and TRBJ2-5, with unresolved D. Germline V gives CDR1 DFQATT, CDR2 SNEGSKA (reference sequence). The CDR3 loop spans 11 amino acids. With 6 bases removed from V and 5 bases from J, the gap between germline ends came to 10 bases. As DNA, the CDR3 is TGCAGTGCCGTGAGGATGGAGACCCAGTACTTC. Amino acid sequence: CSAVRMETQYF.

This clonotype was picked up many times. The chain combines TRBV7-9 with TRBJ2-7, with 7 bases aligning to TRBD2. The CDR3 is 14 amino acids. V lost 5 bases to trimming and J lost 2 bases; unmatched junction nucleotides: 6. CDR1 and CDR2 (germline): SEHNR, FQNEAQ (reference sequence). CDR3 protein: CASSLKRGTYEQYF. The CDR3 coding sequence is TGTGCCAGCAGCCTCAAGCGGGGTACCTACGAGCAGTACTTC. The whole variable domain, filled in from reference TRBV7-9 and TRBJ2-7, reads DTGVSQNPRHKITKRGQNVTFRCDPISEHNRLYWYRQTLGQGPEFLTYFQNEAQLEKSRLLSDRFSAERPKGSFSTLEIQRTEQGDSAMYLCASSLKRGTYEQYFGPGTRLTVT.

This clonotype occurred many times. The chain links TRBV24-1 to TRBJ2-1, with 11 bases aligning to TRBD2. This CDR3 is built from 16 residues. V was pared by 3 bases and J by 9 bases, with 9 bases of the junction left unmatched. Looked up from germline, CDR1 is KGHDR and CDR2 is SFDVKD. In nucleotides, the CDR3 is TGTGCCACCAGTGATAGTAGCGGGAGGGCCCGGATTGAGCAGTTCTTC. Amino acid sequence: CATSDSSGRARIEQFF.

This clonotype appeared many times. The chain has TRBV7-2 and TRBJ2-5, with unresolved D. Germline V gene data show CDR1 as SGHTA and CDR2 as FQGNSA. CDR3 length: 13 residues. Trimming left V 5 bases short and J 1 base short, with 8 bases between. The CDR3 loop reads CASSLRAQETQYF. The CDR3 DNA sequence: TGTGCCAGCAGCCTTCGCGCCCAAGAGACCCAGTACTTC. The variable domain in full, completed from reference TRBV7-2 and TRBJ2-5, reads GAGVSQSPSNKVTEKGKDVELRCDPISGHTALYWYRQSLGQGLEFLIYFQGNSAPDKSGLPSDRFSAERTGGSVSTLTIQRTQQEDSAVYLCASSLRAQETQYFGPGTRLLVL.

The sample holds many counts of this clonotype. The chain couples TRBV10-3 to TRBJ2-3; 10 bases match TRBD2. The CDR3 runs 14 residues. V was clipped by 5 bases and J by 4 bases; unmatched bases: 3. Germline loops: CDR1 ENHRY, CDR2 SYGVKD. For the CDR3, the DNA is TGTGCCATCAGTACCGGACTAGCGGCAGATACGCAGTATTTT. Translating gives CAISTGLAADTQYF.

The chain uses TRBV27 and TRBJ2-7, with TRBD1 as a possible D gene (5 bases). The CDR3 has 13 amino acids. Trimming took 5 bases from V and 5 from J, leaving 13 bases between them. Germline V gene lookup returns CDR1 MNHEY and CDR2 SMNVEV (reference sequence). The DNA of the CDR3 is TGTGCCAGCAGTCCGCAGGGTACCCACGAGCAGTACTTC. Translation: CASSPQGTHEQYF.

The sample holds many counts of this clonotype. This sequence joins TRBV20-1 and TRBJ1-1, with a tentative D call TRBD1 (5 bases). The CDR3 totals 13 residues. V was trimmed by 6 bases and J by 1 base, leaving 12 bases between them. The V gene's germline CDR1 is DFQATT and CDR2 SNEGSKA (reference sequence). The CDR3 sequence is CSAGGVANTEAFF. As DNA, the CDR3 is TGCAGTGCCGGAGGGGTCGCGAACACTGAAGCTTTCTTT.

In the case of this clonotype: Its ends do not fully match the called genes, so a read error is possible. This CDR3 is CASSDSTGTNEKLFF. CDR3 DNA: TGTGCCAGCAGTGACTCAACAGGGACTAATGAAAAACTGTTTTTT. The chain carries TRBV6-5 and TRBJ1-4, with D tentatively TRBD1 (6 bases). Germline values: CDR1 MNHEY, CDR2 SVGAGI. The length of the CDR3 is 15 residues.

In this sample, this clonotype turned up many times. V and J are TRBV20-1 and TRBJ2-4; no firm D call. CDR3 size: 14 residues. V lost 0 bases and J 0 bases, leaving 6 bases between the germline ends. Germline lookup yields CDR1 DFQATT and CDR2 SNEGSKA (reference sequence). The CDR3 loop is CSARDAVAKNIQYF. The CDR3 region has the DNA TGCAGTGCTAGAGACGCAGTAGCCAAAAACATTCAGTACTTC.